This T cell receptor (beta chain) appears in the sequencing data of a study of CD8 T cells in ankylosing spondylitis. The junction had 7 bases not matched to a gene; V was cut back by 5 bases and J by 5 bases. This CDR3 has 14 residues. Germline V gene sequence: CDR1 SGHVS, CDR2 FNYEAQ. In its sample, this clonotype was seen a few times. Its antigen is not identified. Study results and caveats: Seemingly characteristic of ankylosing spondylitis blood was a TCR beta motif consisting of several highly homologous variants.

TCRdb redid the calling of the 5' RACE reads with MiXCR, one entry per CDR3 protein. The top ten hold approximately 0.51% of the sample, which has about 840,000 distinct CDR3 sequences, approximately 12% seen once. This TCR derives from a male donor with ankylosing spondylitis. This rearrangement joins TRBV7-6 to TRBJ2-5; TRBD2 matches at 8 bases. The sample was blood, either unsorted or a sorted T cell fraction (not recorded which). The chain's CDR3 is CASSMAGGRETQYF. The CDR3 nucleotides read TGTGCCAGCAGCATGGCGGGGGGCCGGGAGACCCAGTACTTC.